This paragraph reports one TCR beta chain. The source of the sample is a study of blood T cell repertoires in COVID-19. Overall study: PBMCs, B-cell-depleted T cells, or T cells provided the cDNA or gDNA that made up the material.

V shed 4 bases and J 10 bases; nucleotides not matched to a gene: 8. This CDR3 has 13 residues. The germline V gene has CDR1 MDHEN and CDR2 SYDVKM. The authors' processing: Using reference gene primer amplification, nucleated cell counts were estimated. Sequencing used immunoSEQ multiplex PCR; TCRdb keeps in-frame clones, though not all of them. The V and J calls and clone size were taken over from that table, and D and trimming were inferred from the DNA. Of about 150,000 clones in the sample, approximately 83% were seen once. The clonotype was recovered from a woman between 55 and 75 years old with acute or convalescent COVID-19. The sequencing input was peripheral blood. The chain employs TRBV28 and TRBJ1-1, with 8 bases aligning to TRBD1. In DNA form, the CDR3 reads TGTGCCAGCAGTTCAGGACAGGGTCGGAGAGCTTTCTTT. It translates to CASSSGQGRRAFF.